These T cell receptor beta chains were read from a single sample in a study of blood T cell repertoires in COVID-19. Data came from immunoSEQ multiplex PCR; TCRdb stores just in-frame clones and leaves some out. Of around 95,000 clones in the sample, about nine tenths were seen once. Sequencing was carried out using peripheral blood. The receptors shown here come from a man over 45 with active COVID-19. CDR3s include the opening cysteine and the closing phenylalanine or tryptophan. Fields, in order: J gene, V gene, clone size, D gene, CDR3 protein, CDR3 DNA. A D gene is named only where the DNA matches it firmly. The size field is filled for only some rows; it gives once, few, many or a size class.

TRBJ1-1,TRBV7-9,NA,NA,CASSPTRVAFF,TGTGCCAGCAGCCCCACTCGGGTGGCTTTCTTT
TRBJ1-3,TRBV19,NA,NA,CASSSWATGNTIYF,TGTGCCAGTAGTAGCTGGGCGACTGGAAACACCATATATTTT
TRBJ2-3,TRBV10-1,NA,NA,CASSEFRGSGTDTQYF,TGCGCCAGCAGTGAGTTTCGGGGGTCGGGCACAGATACGCAGTATTTT
TRBJ1-1,TRBV7-2,NA,NA,CASSLVFREAFF,TGTGCCAGCAGCTTAGTATTCCGGGAAGCTTTCTTT
TRBJ1-5,TRBV19,NA,TRBD1,CASRSPDRAQPQHF,TGTGCCAGTAGGAGTCCTGACAGGGCTCAGCCCCAGCATTTT
TRBJ1-4,TRBV7-9,NA,TRBD1,CASAQQGTNEKLFF,TGTGCCAGCGCCCAACAGGGGACTAATGAAAAACTGTTTTTT
TRBJ2-3,TRBV5-1,once,TRBD2,CASSLAGSASGGTSTDTQYF,TGCGCCAGCAGCTTGGCCGGGTCGGCTAGCGGGGGGACTAGCACAGATACGCAGTATTTT
TRBJ2-1,TRBV11-3,once,NA,CASSLDSYNEQFF,TGTGCCAGCAGCTTAGACAGCTACAATGAGCAGTTCTTC
TRBJ2-3,TRBV6-5,NA,TRBD2,CASSYGLAGRNTQYF,TGTGCCAGCAGTTACGGACTAGCGGGGAGAAATACGCAGTATTTT
TRBJ2-3,TRBV5-1,NA,NA,CASSSGVEYRKEQYF,TGCGCCAGCAGCTCAGGGGTGGAGTATCGAAAGGAGCAGTATTTT
TRBJ1-1,TRBV7-9,NA,NA,CASSSSGGNTEAFF,TGTGCCAGCAGCTCCTCGGGGGGGAACACTGAAGCTTTCTTT
TRBJ1-1,TRBV11-3,NA,NA,CASSITENTEAFF,TGTGCCAGCAGCATTACAGAGAACACTGAAGCTTTCTTT
TRBJ2-2,TRBV7-2,NA,TRBD1,CASTPGQGFAGELFF,TGTGCCAGTACTCCGGGACAGGGGTTTGCCGGGGAGCTGTTTTTT
TRBJ2-1,TRBV27,NA,TRBD1,CASSSGGKVQGYNEQFF,TGTGCCAGCAGTTCAGGGGGCAAAGTTCAGGGCTACAATGAGCAGTTCTTC
TRBJ2-1,TRBV6-1,NA,NA,CASSEKGRTGNEQFF,TGTGCCAGCAGTGAAAAGGGCCGAACAGGCAATGAGCAGTTCTTC
TRBJ2-5,TRBV19,NA,NA,CASSIGQISQETQYF,TGTGCCAGTAGTATCGGACAGATATCCCAAGAGACCCAGTACTTC
TRBJ2-2,TRBV27,few,TRBD1,CASSPIPGQARPIVGAGELFF,TGTGCCAGCAGCCCCATCCCGGGACAGGCCCGACCTATCGTAGGGGCCGGGGAGCTGTTTTTT
TRBJ1-2,TRBV6-1,NA,NA,CASSEAGPNLGYTF,TGTGCCAGCAGTGAAGCGGGCCCAAATCTGGGCTACACCTTC
TRBJ2-3,TRBV7-9,NA,TRBD1,CASSLVTTGGFTDTQYF,TGTGCCAGCAGCTTAGTGACGACAGGGGGCTTCACAGATACGCAGTATTTT
TRBJ1-2,TRBV18,NA,TRBD1,CASSEQGNYGYTF,TGTGCCAGCTCAGAACAGGGGAACTATGGCTACACCTTC
TRBJ2-2,TRBV6-1,few,TRBD2,CASSDMRGASGELFF,TGTGCCAGCAGTGATATGCGGGGGGCCTCCGGGGAGCTGTTTTTT
TRBJ1-2,TRBV10-3,NA,NA,CAISESSRNYGYTF,TGTGCCATCAGTGAGTCGTCTCGGAACTATGGCTACACCTTC
TRBJ1-2,TRBV2,NA,NA,CASSEIDYGYTF,TGTGCCAGCAGTGAAATCGACTATGGCTACACCTTC
TRBJ2-5,TRBV15,NA,TRBD2,CATSRDRGGSGEETQYF,TGTGCCACCAGCAGAGATCGGGGGGGTAGCGGAGAAGAGACCCAGTACTTC
TRBJ2-7,TRBV21-1,NA,NA,CARNKGPGEQYF,TGTGCCAGAAACAAGGGGCCTGGCGAGCAGTACTTC
TRBJ1-6,TRBV10-3,NA,NA,CAISENRVKNSPLHF,TGTGCCATCAGTGAGAACAGGGTGAAGAATTCACCCCTCCACTTT
TRBJ1-1,TRBV20-1,NA,NA,CSASAMNTEAFF,TGCAGTGCTAGTGCCATGAACACTGAAGCTTTCTTT
TRBJ1-2,TRBV29-1,NA,NA,CSVEERNYGYTF,TGCAGCGTTGAGGAGAGGAACTATGGCTACACCTTC
TRBJ1-4,TRBV10-3,NA,NA,CAISESIGLAVSNEKLFF,TGTGCCATCAGTGAGTCGATAGGGTTAGCGGTCTCGAATGAAAAACTGTTTTTT
TRBJ2-2,TRBV6-1,many,TRBD2,CASSAGLLLNTGELFF,TGTGCCAGCAGTGCGGGACTACTATTGAACACCGGGGAGCTGTTTTTT
TRBJ2-3,TRBV21-1,NA,NA,CASSKDTDWPRTDTQYF,TGTGCCAGCAGCAAAGACACGGACTGGCCTCGCACAGATACGCAGTATTTT
TRBJ2-1,TRBV19,once,TRBD1,CASCPWTGGLNEQFF,TGTGCCAGTTGCCCTTGGACAGGGGGTCTGAATGAGCAGTTCTTC
TRBJ1-4,TRBV7-9,NA,NA,CASSRGAGGEKLFF,TGTGCCAGCAGCCGCGGGGCGGGCGGAGAAAAACTGTTTTTT
TRBJ2-4,TRBV5-6,NA,TRBD2,CASSWGGLTSEF,TGTGCCAGCAGCTGGGGAGGGTTGACTAGCGAGTTT
TRBJ2-7,TRBV29-1,NA,TRBD1,CSVGQGPGTYEQYF,TGCAGCGTGGGACAGGGCCCCGGGACCTACGAGCAGTACTTC
TRBJ1-4,TRBV2,NA,NA,CASSEGREATNEKLFF,TGTGCCAGCAGTGAGGGGAGGGAGGCAACTAATGAAAAACTGTTTTTT
TRBJ1-5,TRBV5-5,once,NA,CASSFSSGRNEPQHF,TGTGCCAGCAGCTTTAGTAGCGGTAGAAATGAGCCCCAGCATTTT
TRBJ1-1,TRBV15,once,NA,CATSRERDGQAFF,TGTGCCACCAGCAGAGAACGGGATGGGCAAGCTTTCTTT
TRBJ2-6,TRBV4-1,NA,NA,CASSQAVQGLSGANVLTF,TGCGCCAGCAGCCAAGCAGTCCAGGGCCTGTCTGGGGCCAACGTCCTGACTTTC
TRBJ2-6,TRBV2,NA,NA,CASSDRSSGANVLTF,TGTGCCAGCAGTGACCGGTCCTCTGGGGCCAACGTCCTGACTTTC
TRBJ2-5,TRBV11-3,NA,TRBD1,CASSLGTGDLQETQYF,TGTGCCAGCAGCCTGGGGACAGGGGACCTCCAAGAGACCCAGTACTTC
TRBJ2-1,TRBV7-9,NA,NA,CASSSTTRTVYNEQFF,TGTGCCAGCAGCTCTACGACCCGGACAGTATACAATGAGCAGTTCTTC
TRBJ1-4,TRBV3-1/TRBV3-2,NA,TRBD1,CASRQRQGVEKLFF,TGTGCCAGCAGGCAGAGACAGGGGGTTGAAAAACTGTTTTTT
TRBJ1-4,TRBV24-1,NA,NA,CATSDSDRHNEKLFF,TGTGCCACCAGTGATTCGGACAGACACAATGAAAAACTGTTTTTT
TRBJ2-7,TRBV7-2,NA,NA,CASSSGNSYEQYF,TGTGCCAGCAGCTCAGGGAATAGCTACGAGCAGTACTTC
TRBJ2-1,TRBV9,NA,NA,CASSVASAGYNEQFF,TGTGCCAGCAGCGTAGCTTCGGCAGGGTACAATGAGCAGTTCTTC
TRBJ2-5,TRBV7-7,NA,NA,CASSALTKKTETQYF,TGTGCCAGCAGCGCCCTGACTAAAAAGACAGAGACCCAGTACTTC
TRBJ2-4,TRBV15,NA,NA,CATSSVTGQGKNIQYF,TGTGCCACCAGCAGTGTTACCGGTCAGGGCAAAAACATTCAGTACTTC
TRBJ1-1,TRBV19,NA,NA,CASSRSRDMNTEAFF,TGTGCCAGTAGTAGAAGCAGGGACATGAACACTGAAGCTTTCTTT
TRBJ2-3,TRBV2,NA,NA,CASSEVVYTDTQYF,TGTGCCAGCAGTGAAGTAGTTTACACAGATACGCAGTATTTT
TRBJ1-1,TRBV19,once,NA,CASKRKVLWTEAFF,TGTGCCAGTAAGAGGAAGGTCTTGTGGACTGAAGCTTTCTTT
TRBJ2-4,TRBV4-2,once,NA,CASSQDLGAIAKNIQYF,TGTGCCAGCAGCCAAGATCTGGGGGCAATAGCCAAAAACATTCAGTACTTC
TRBJ1-3,TRBV19,NA,NA,CASSRTQEYSGNTIYF,TGTGCCAGTAGCCGTACGCAAGAGTACTCTGGAAACACCATATATTTT
TRBJ1-5,TRBV12-3/TRBV12-4,NA,NA,CASTTGQSQPQHF,TGTGCCAGCACCACTGGACAGTCTCAGCCCCAGCATTTT
TRBJ2-1,TRBV5-1,NA,NA,CASSGSYNEQFF,TGCGCCAGCAGCGGTAGCTACAATGAGCAGTTCTTC
TRBJ2-5,TRBV19,NA,TRBD2,CASNFGTSGQETQYF,TGTGCCAGTAATTTCGGGACTAGCGGACAAGAGACCCAGTACTTC
TRBJ2-3,TRBV7-3,NA,NA,CASSSYEDTDTQYF,TGTGCCAGCAGCTCCTACGAGGACACAGATACGCAGTATTTT